This T cell receptor beta chain originates from a study of Graves' ophthalmopathy and Graves' hyperthyroidism. Findings of the study overall: Sensitivity reached more than 85% and specificity almost 83% for a 13-signature model separating ophthalmopathy from stable hyperthyroidism.

TCR beta CDR3 regions were amplified from RNA transcripts. In the first round, RT-PCR was carried out with HTBI primers, and a multiplex PCR formed the second round. TCRdb fed the multiplex PCR reads into MiXCR, producing one record per CDR3 protein. The sample records some 1.1 million distinct CDR3 sequences, about two fifths being singletons. In its sample, this clonotype was seen many times. What it binds is not known. There are 15 residues in the CDR3. Germline values: CDR1 DFQATT, CDR2 SNEGSKA (reference sequence). The ends were cut back, 0 bases at V and 8 bases at J, with 19 bases in the middle.

Material for sequencing was peripheral blood or thyroid tissue (not recorded which). The gene calls are TRBV20-1 and TRBJ1-1, with a tentative D call TRBD1 (6 bases). This TCR derives from an adult man with Graves' hyperthyroidism. The CDR3 DNA reads as TGCAGTGCTAGAGAAACAGGGAGGAGAGTTACGGAAGCTTTCTTT. Translation gives CSARETGRRVTEAFF.